The 4 T cell receptor beta chains presented below share a single source sample, sequenced in a study of T cell responses to AZD1222 COVID-19 vaccine (dated by TCRdb to 2020 to 2023). The time point label for this specimen denotes: baseline before first vaccination. The library was made by the immunoSEQ multiplex PCR assay. The source is immuneACCESS, and TCRdb retained only in-frame sequences with V and J called. Part of the clones is not carried over; for the studies checked, unresolved V genes explain less than half of this, and the remainder is unexplained. For this sample there are roughly 150,000 clones; roughly 91% appear just once. The top ten constitute 7.5% to 9.5% of the sample. The sequencing used peripheral blood, collected on day 0 of AZD1222 vaccination. Every receptor here comes from an adult in good health.

This clone was counted a single time. The DNA of the CDR3 is TGTGCCAGTAGTTCAGGGTCTGAAGCTTTCTTT. It codes for CASSSGSEAFF. V usage is TRBV19 and J usage is TRBJ1-1, with D possibly matching TRBD1 (5 bases). Germline CDR1 reads LNHDA; CDR2 reads SQIVND (reference sequence). The CDR3 extends over 11 amino acids. Between the trimmed V and J ends, which lost 5 bases and 6 bases, there was a span of 7 bases. Supplemented by reference TRBV19 and TRBJ1-1, the full variable domain reads DGGITQSPKYLFRKEGQNVTLSCEQNLNHDAMYWYRQDPGQGLRLIYYSQIVNDFQKGDIAEGYSVSREKKESFPLTVTSAQKNPTAFYLCASSSGSEAFFGQGTRLTVV.

The chain employs TRBV10-3 and TRBJ2-7; D is unclear. The V end was cut by 8 bases, the J end by 5 bases, with 13 bases between. The CDR3 sequence is 12 residues long. Per germline, CDR1 ENHRY and CDR2 SYGVKD. This chain's CDR3 is CAIGTVRNEQYF. The CDR3 bases are TGTGCCATCGGTACAGTGCGTAACGAGCAGTACTTC.

The chain is built from TRBV12-5 and TRBJ2-2; 8 bases map to TRBD2. Germline V lookup: CDR1 LGHNT, CDR2 FRNRAP. The CDR3 sequence is 14 residues long. CDR3 region: CASGGTANTGELFF. The CDR3 DNA reads TGTGCCTCGGGGGGGACCGCGAACACCGGGGAGCTGTTTTTT.

V usage is TRBV4-1 and J usage is TRBJ1-4; weak D call: TRBD1 (5 bases). Germline loops: CDR1 MGHRA, CDR2 YSYEKL. The CDR3 has 14 residues. The ends were cut back, 1 base at V and 5 bases at J, with 8 bases in the middle. CDR3 sequence: CASSQAAGNEKLFF. Here the CDR3 DNA reads TGCGCCAGCAGCCAAGCGGCAGGGAATGAAAAACTGTTTTTT.